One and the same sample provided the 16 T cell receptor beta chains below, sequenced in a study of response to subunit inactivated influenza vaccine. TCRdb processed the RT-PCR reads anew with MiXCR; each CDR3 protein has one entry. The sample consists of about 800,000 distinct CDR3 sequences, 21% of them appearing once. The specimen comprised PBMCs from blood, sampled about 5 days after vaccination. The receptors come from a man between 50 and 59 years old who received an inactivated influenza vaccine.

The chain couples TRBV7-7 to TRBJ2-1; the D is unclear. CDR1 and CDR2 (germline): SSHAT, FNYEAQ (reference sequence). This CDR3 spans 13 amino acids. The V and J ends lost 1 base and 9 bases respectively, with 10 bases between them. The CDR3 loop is CASSLDGGSEQFF. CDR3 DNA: TGTGCCAGCAGCTTAGATGGTGGCAGTGAGCAGTTCTTC.

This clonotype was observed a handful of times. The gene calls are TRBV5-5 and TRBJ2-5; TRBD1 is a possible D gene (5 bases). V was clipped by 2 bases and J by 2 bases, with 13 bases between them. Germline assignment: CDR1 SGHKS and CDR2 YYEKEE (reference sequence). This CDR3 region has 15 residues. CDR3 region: CASSFSGNPQETQYF. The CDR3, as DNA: TGTGCCAGCAGCTTCTCAGGGAATCCTCAAGAGACCCAGTACTTC.

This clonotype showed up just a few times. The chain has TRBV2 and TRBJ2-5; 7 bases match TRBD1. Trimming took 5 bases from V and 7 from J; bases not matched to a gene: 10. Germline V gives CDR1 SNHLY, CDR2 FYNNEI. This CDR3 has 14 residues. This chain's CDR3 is CASSPPRQGPTQYF. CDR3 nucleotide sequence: TGTGCCAGCAGTCCCCCACGACAGGGTCCGACCCAGTACTTC.

CDR3 in DNA: TGTGCCAGCTCTTATAGGAACGGATCATCCTACGAGCAGTACTTC. This codes for CASSYRNGSSYEQYF. J is TRBJ2-7 and V is TRBV18; D gene unclear. Germline CDR1 and CDR2: KGHSH and LQKENI. V gave up 6 bases and J gave up 1 base, with 16 bases separating them. The CDR3 is 15 amino acids.

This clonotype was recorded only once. CDR3 in amino acids: CASSLGRGSASDTQYF. CDR3 nucleotides: TGTGCCAGCAGCTTAGGACGAGGGAGCGCATCAGATACGCAGTATTTT. This chain joins TRBV7-3 and TRBJ2-3; D might be TRBD2 (5 bases). Trimming took off 2 bases at V and 4 bases at J, with 16 bases between the two ends. This CDR3 has 16 residues. Germline V gives CDR1 SGHTA, CDR2 FQGTGA.

CDR3 DNA: TGTGCCACCAGTGATACCGGACTAGCGGGGGCCAATGAGCAGTTCTTC. Protein: CATSDTGLAGANEQFF. The chain is built from TRBV24-1 and TRBJ2-1; 13 bases are shared with TRBD2. The ends lost 3 bases at V and 6 bases at J; junction bases unmatched: 4. CDR3 length: 16 residues. Germline V gives CDR1 KGHDR, CDR2 SFDVKD.

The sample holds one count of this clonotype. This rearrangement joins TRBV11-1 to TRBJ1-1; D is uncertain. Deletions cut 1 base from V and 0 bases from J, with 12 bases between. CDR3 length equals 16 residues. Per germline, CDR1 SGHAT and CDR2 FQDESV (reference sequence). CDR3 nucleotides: TGTGCCAGCAGCTTAGAGGGAACTTATATGAACACTGAAGCTTTCTTT. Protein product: CASSLEGTYMNTEAFF.

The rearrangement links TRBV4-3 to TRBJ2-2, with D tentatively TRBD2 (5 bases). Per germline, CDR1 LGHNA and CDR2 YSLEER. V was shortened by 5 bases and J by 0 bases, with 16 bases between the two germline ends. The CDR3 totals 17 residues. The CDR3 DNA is TGCGCCAGCAGCGTGTTACTGGGCGGGTCGAACACCGGGGAGCTGTTTTTT. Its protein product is CASSVLLGGSNTGELFF.

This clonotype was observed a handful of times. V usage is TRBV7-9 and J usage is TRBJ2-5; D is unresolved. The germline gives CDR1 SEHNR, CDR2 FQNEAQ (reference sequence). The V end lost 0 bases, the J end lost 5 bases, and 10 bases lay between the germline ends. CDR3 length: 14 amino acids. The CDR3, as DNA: TGTGCCAGCAGCTTAGCTAACAGTGGCGAGACCCAGTACTTC. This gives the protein CASSLANSGETQYF.

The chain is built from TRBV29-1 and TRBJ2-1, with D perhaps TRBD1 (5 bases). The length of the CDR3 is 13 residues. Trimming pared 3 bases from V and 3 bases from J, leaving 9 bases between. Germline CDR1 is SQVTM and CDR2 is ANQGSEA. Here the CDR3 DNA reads TGCAGCGTTGAGGGGCGGTTCTACAATGAGCAGTTCTTC. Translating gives CSVEGRFYNEQFF.

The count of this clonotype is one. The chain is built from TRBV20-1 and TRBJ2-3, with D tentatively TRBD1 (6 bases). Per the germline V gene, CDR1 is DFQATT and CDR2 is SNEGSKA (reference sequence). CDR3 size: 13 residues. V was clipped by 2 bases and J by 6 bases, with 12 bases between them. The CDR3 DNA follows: TGCAGTGCTAGATTAGGGACAACGGATACGCAGTATTTT. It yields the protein CSARLGTTDTQYF.

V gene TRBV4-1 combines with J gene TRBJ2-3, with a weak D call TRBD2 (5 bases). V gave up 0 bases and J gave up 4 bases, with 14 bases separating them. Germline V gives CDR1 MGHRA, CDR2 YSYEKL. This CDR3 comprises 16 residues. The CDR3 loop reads CASSQEVDLRADTQYF. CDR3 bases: TGCGCCAGCAGCCAAGAGGTGGACCTGCGGGCAGATACGCAGTATTTT.

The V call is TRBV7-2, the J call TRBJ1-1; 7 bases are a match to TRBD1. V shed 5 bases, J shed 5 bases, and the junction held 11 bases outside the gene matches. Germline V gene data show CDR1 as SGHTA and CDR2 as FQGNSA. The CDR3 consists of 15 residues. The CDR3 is CASSVDRAVGTEAFF. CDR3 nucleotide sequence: TGTGCCAGCAGCGTAGACAGGGCTGTGGGGACTGAAGCTTTCTTT.

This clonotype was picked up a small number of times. CDR3 sequence: CSARDYPGGAGVIAKNIQYF. DNA for the CDR3: TGCAGTGCTAGAGATTACCCGGGGGGGGCGGGTGTCATAGCCAAAAACATTCAGTACTTC. The rearrangement joins TRBV20-1 to TRBJ2-4; 8 bases map to TRBD2. Germline values: CDR1 DFQATT, CDR2 SNEGSKA (reference sequence). CDR3 length equals 20 residues. After removal of 0 bases from V and 0 bases from J, the junction contained 16 bases not matched to a gene.

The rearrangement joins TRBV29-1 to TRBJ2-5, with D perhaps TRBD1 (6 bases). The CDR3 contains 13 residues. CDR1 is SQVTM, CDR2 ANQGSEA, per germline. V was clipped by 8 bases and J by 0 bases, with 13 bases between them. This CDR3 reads CSSRRGHQETQYF. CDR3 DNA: TGCAGCTCGCGCAGGGGTCACCAAGAGACCCAGTACTTC.

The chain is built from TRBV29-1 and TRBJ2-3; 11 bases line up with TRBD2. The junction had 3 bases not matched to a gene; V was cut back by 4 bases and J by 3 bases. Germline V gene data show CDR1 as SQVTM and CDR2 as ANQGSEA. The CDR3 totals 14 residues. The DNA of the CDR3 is TGCAGCGTTGTAGCGGGAGGGCATACAGATACGCAGTATTTT. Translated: CSVVAGGHTDTQYF.